This T cell receptor beta chain came from a study of neurological immune-mediated disorders. Study conclusions and caveats: HTLV-1-associated myelopathy displayed the greatest TCR clonal expansion, and multiple sclerosis exhibited the smallest, lower than that of healthy controls. The absence of shared CDR3 amino acid sequences among expanded clones across subjects suggests private repertoires in all groups.

The V end lost 8 bases, the J end lost 9 bases, and 11 bases lay between the germline ends. CDR3 size: 11 residues. CDR1 and CDR2 (germline): ENHRY, SYGVKD. This clonotype came up many times. What it recognizes is unknown. The cDNA came from 5'RACE, which used 10-nucleotide random UMIs. Each CDR3 protein gets one entry after TCRdb re-called the 5' RACE reads with MiXCR. The table records about 44,000 distinct CDR3 sequences, roughly a fifth of them present only once. Regarding time point: technical triplicate 3. The unsorted libraries had their origin in 2 million PBMCs stored at -80 C. The TCR comes from a man between 60 and 70 years old with HTLV-1-associated myelopathy (HAM/TSP). The specimen was PBMCs. The chain uses TRBV10-3 and TRBJ2-1, with TRBD1 as a possible D gene (6 bases). CDR3 residues: CAIGGKGEQFF. CDR3 bases: TGTGCCATCGGGGGCAAGGGTGAGCAGTTCTTC.